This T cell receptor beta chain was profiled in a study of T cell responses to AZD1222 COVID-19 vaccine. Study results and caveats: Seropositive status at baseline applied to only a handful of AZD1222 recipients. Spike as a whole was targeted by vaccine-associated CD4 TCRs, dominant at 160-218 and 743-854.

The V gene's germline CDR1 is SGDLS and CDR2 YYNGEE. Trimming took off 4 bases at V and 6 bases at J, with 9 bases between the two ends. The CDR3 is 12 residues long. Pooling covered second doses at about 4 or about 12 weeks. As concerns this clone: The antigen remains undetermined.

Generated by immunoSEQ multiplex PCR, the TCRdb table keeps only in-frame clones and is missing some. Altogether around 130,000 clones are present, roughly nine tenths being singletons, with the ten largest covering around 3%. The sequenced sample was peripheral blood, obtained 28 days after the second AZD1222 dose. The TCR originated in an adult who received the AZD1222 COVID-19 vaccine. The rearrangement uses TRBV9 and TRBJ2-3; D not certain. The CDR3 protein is CASSLSRDTQYF. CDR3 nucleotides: TGTGCCAGCAGCCTAAGTAGGGATACGCAGTATTTT.